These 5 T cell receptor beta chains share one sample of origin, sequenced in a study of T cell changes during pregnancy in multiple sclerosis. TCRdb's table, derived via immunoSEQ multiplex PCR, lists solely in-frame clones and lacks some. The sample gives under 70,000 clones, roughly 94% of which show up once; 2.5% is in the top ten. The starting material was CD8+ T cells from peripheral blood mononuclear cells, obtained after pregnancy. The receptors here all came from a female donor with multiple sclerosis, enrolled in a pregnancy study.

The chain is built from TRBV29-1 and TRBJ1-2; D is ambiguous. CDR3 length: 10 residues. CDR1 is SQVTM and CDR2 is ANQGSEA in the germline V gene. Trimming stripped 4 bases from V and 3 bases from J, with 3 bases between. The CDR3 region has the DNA TGCAGCGTTGCGGACTATGGCTACACCTTC. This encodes CSVADYGYTF.

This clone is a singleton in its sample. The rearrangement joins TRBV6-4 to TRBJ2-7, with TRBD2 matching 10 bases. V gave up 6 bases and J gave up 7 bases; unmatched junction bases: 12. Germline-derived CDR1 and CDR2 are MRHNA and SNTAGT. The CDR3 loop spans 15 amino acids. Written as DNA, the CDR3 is TGTGCCAGCAGCCCCCTAGCGGGAGTTGAGATGGAGCAGTACTTC. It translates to CASSPLAGVEMEQYF.

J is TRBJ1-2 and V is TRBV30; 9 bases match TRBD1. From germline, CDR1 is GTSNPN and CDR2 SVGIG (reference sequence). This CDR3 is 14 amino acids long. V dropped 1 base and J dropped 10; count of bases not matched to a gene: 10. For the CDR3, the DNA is TGTGCCTGGAGTGCTCCGACAGGGGGAAGATTCTACACCTTC. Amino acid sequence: CAWSAPTGGRFYTF.

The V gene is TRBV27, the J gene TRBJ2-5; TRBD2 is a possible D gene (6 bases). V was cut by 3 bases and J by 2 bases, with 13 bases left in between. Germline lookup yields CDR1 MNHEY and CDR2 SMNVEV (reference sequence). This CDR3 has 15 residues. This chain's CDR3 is CASSFLGGGQETQYF. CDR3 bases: TGTGCCAGCAGTTTTTTGGGAGGAGGGCAAGAGACCCAGTACTTC.

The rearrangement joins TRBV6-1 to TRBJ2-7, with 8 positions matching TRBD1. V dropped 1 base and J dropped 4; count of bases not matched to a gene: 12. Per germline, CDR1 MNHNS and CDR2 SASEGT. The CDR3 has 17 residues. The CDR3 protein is CASSEDHTGTGRYEQYF. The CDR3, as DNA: TGTGCCAGCAGTGAAGATCACACCGGGACAGGACGTTACGAGCAGTACTTC.